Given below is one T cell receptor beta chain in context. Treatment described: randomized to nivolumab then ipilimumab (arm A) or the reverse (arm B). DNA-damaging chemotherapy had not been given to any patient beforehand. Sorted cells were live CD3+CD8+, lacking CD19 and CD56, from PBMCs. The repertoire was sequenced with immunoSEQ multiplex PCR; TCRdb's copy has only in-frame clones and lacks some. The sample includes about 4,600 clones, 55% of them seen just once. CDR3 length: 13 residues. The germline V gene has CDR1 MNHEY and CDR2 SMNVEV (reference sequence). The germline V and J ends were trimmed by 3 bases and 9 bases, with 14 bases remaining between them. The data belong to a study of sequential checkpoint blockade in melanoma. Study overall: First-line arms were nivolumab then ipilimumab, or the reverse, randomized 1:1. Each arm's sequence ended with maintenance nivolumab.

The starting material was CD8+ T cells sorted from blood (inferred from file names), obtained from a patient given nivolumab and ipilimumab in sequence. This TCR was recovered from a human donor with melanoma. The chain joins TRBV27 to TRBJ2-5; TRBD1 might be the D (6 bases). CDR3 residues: CASSLDSKGSQYF. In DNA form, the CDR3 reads TGTGCCAGCAGTTTGGACAGTAAAGGGTCCCAGTACTTC.